This entry lists 29 T cell receptor beta chains sequenced from one sample in a study of spatial heterogeneity in lung cancer. TCRdb re-derived calls from the 5' RACE reads in MiXCR, one entry per CDR3 protein. The sample lists approximately 11,000 distinct CDR3 sequences, more than 3.5% occurring once. The time point denotes: sample taken at primary tumor resection. The material was PBMCs, obtained at surgery. The receptors derive from a female donor with early-stage non-small cell lung cancer.

This clonotype was detected a few times. V and J are TRBV12-3 or TRBV12-4 and TRBJ2-1; TRBD1 aligns across 8 bases. V lost 5 bases, J lost 4 bases, and 7 bases stayed unmatched. The CDR3 is 15 residues long. This chain's CDR3 is CASSPSGGGYNEQFF. The DNA of the CDR3 is TGTGCCAGCAGTCCTTCAGGGGGCGGGTACAATGAGCAGTTCTTC.

The chain couples TRBV19 to TRBJ1-5, with D unresolved. Trimming removed 4 bases at V and 4 bases at J, with 17 bases between. Germline V gene sequence: CDR1 LNHDA, CDR2 SQIVND (reference sequence). The CDR3 loop spans 16 amino acids. Here the CDR3 DNA reads TGTGCCAGTAGTACCCTCCCAAGAGACCTTAATCAGCCCCAGCATTTT. It translates to CASSTLPRDLNQPQHF.

This clonotype has at least ten counts. The chain is built from TRBV19 and TRBJ2-2; D is unresolved. V gave up 3 bases and J gave up 4 bases, with 6 bases separating them. CDR1 is LNHDA and CDR2 is SQIVND in the germline V gene (reference sequence). There are 13 residues in the CDR3. This CDR3 reads CASSISVTGELFF. CDR3 DNA: TGTGCCAGTAGTATCTCGGTCACCGGGGAGCTGTTTTTT.

This clonotype turned up a few times. The V and J genes are TRBV13 and TRBJ2-3, with 7 nucleotides matching TRBD1. Germline V lookup: CDR1 PRHDT, CDR2 FYEKMQ (reference sequence). The CDR3 is 15 residues long. The V segment lost 3 bases and the J segment 3 bases; nucleotides outside the gene matches: 6. The CDR3 loop is CASSFSPQGTDTQYF. DNA for the CDR3: TGTGCCAGCAGCTTCTCCCCACAGGGGACAGATACGCAGTATTTT.

This clonotype was counted ten times or more. The chain links TRBV5-1 to TRBJ2-2; no clear D. Germline CDR1 is SGHRS and CDR2 is YFSETQ. V lost 0 bases, J lost 5 bases, and 11 bases lay in between. The CDR3 runs to 15 residues. CDR3 DNA: TGCGCCAGCAGCTTGGAAGTGTTATATACCGGGGAGCTGTTTTTT. It yields the protein CASSLEVLYTGELFF.

This clonotype occurred many times. V gene TRBV6-7 combines with J gene TRBJ1-1; the D is unclear. TRBV6-7 is an ORF, and what it does is uncertain. V was shortened by 0 bases and J by 3 bases, with 8 bases between the two germline ends. There are 14 residues in the CDR3. This CDR3 reads CASSYSKGDTEAFF. CDR3 nucleotides: TGTGCCAGCAGTTACTCGAAGGGTGACACTGAAGCTTTCTTT.

This clonotype showed up many times. The chain combines TRBV4-2 with TRBJ2-4, with 9 bases fitting TRBD2. CDR1 is LGHNA, CDR2 YNFKEQ, per germline. The V segment lost 0 bases and the J segment 7 bases; nucleotides outside the gene matches: 7. The length of the CDR3 is 16 residues. The CDR3 region has the DNA TGTGCCAGCAGCCAAGAGCCTAGCGGGACTGGGAACATTCAGTACTTC. It codes for CASSQEPSGTGNIQYF.

At least ten counts were recorded for this clonotype. V is TRBV7-9 and J is TRBJ1-1; no firm D call. The CDR3 contains 14 residues. V lost 6 bases to trimming and J lost 5 bases, with 16 bases between them. The germline V gene has CDR1 SEHNR and CDR2 FQNEAQ (reference sequence). In DNA, the CDR3 is TGTGCCAGCAGTTTTCCCCCACAGAGGACTGAAGCTTTCTTT. Its protein product is CASSFPPQRTEAFF.

This clonotype was seen ten or more times. The V gene is TRBV7-6, the J gene TRBJ2-7; D is possibly TRBD2 (6 bases). This CDR3 spans 14 amino acids. Germline CDR1 reads SGHVS; CDR2 reads FNYEAQ. Trimming stripped 5 bases from V and 0 bases from J, with 11 bases between. The CDR3: CASSATGSSYEQYF. In DNA, the CDR3 is TGTGCCAGCAGCGCGACCGGGAGCTCCTACGAGCAGTACTTC.

There are many counts of this clonotype. The chain uses TRBV28 and TRBJ2-1; possibly TRBD2 for D (6 bases). V was trimmed by 10 bases and J by 3 bases, leaving 16 bases between them. CDR3 size: 14 residues. Germline V gene lookup returns CDR1 MDHEN and CDR2 SYDVKM. The CDR3 is CATTGTAHYNEQFF. CDR3 coding DNA: TGTGCCACCACCGGGACTGCTCACTACAATGAGCAGTTCTTC.

This clonotype was recorded many times. The chain employs TRBV20-1 and TRBJ1-1; unclear D gene. Deletions cut 1 base from V and 0 bases from J, with 12 bases between. The CDR3 consists of 15 residues. CDR1 is DFQATT, CDR2 SNEGSKA, per germline (reference sequence). The CDR3 loop reads CSARVSSFMNTEAFF. The DNA for the CDR3 is TGCAGTGCTAGAGTCTCCAGTTTCATGAACACTGAAGCTTTCTTT.

This clonotype was observed at least ten times. The V and J genes are TRBV3-1 and TRBJ2-3; D not certain. The CDR3 has 12 amino acids. The V end was cut by 1 base, the J end by 5 bases, with 4 bases between. Germline values: CDR1 LGHDT, CDR2 YNNKEL (reference sequence). The CDR3 DNA reads as TGTGCCAGCAGCCAAGGGATAGATACGCAGTATTTT. Its protein is CASSQGIDTQYF.

By frequency in the sample, this clonotype is medium-sized. J is TRBJ2-4 and V is TRBV4-2; D possibly corresponds to TRBD2 (6 bases). CDR1 is LGHNA and CDR2 is YNFKEQ in the germline V gene. The CDR3 has 16 amino acids. V was pared by 1 base and J by 8 bases, with 18 bases between. This chain's CDR3 is CASSQVGRDLEDIQYF. Here the CDR3 DNA reads TGTGCCAGCAGCCAAGTAGGCAGGGACTTAGAGGACATTCAGTACTTC.

This clonotype was recorded many times. This chain uses TRBV6-6 with TRBJ1-6; no firm D call. This CDR3 region has 14 residues. V lost 2 bases and J 5 bases, leaving 7 bases between the germline ends. Looked up from germline, CDR1 is MNHNY and CDR2 is SVGAGI (reference sequence). CDR3 nucleotide sequence: TGTGCCAGCAGTTACAAGGGTGATAATTCACCCCTCCACTTT. It translates to CASSYKGDNSPLHF.

This clonotype turned up a few times. The chain carries TRBV28 and TRBJ1-1; unclear D gene. Per germline, CDR1 MDHEN and CDR2 SYDVKM. With 1 base removed from V and 10 bases from J, the gap between germline ends came to 13 bases. The CDR3 has 13 residues. CDR3 nucleotide sequence: TGTGCCAGCAGTTTATCAGTTCGGCGGGGAGCTTTCTTT. It yields the protein CASSLSVRRGAFF.

This clonotype has a count of ten or more. The rearrangement links TRBV3-1 to TRBJ2-1; tentatively, D is TRBD1 (5 bases). The CDR3 runs 14 residues. Trimming took 5 bases from V and 4 from J, leaving 12 bases between them. CDR1 LGHDT and CDR2 YNNKEL come from the germline V gene (reference sequence). The CDR3 nucleotides read TGTGCCAGCAGCTCTTTATACAGGTACAATGAGCAGTTCTTC. This encodes CASSSLYRYNEQFF.

This clonotype was counted ten times or more. This CDR3 reads CASSPGTSGGGTQYF. The CDR3 DNA reads as TGTGCCAGCAGCCCAGGGACTAGCGGGGGGGGGACCCAGTACTTC. The chain uses TRBV2 and TRBJ2-5; 16 positions match TRBD2. The CDR3 contains 15 residues. CDR1 SNHLY and CDR2 FYNNEI come from the germline V gene. Germline trimming cut 6 bases from V and 7 bases from J; bases unmatched to any gene: 5.

The sample holds many counts of this clonotype. The chain links TRBV30 to TRBJ2-2; TRBD1 matches 10 bases. Unmatched junction bases numbered 4, after V lost 5 bases and J lost 1 base. Germline V gene sequence: CDR1 GTSNPN, CDR2 SVGIG (reference sequence). There are 15 residues in the CDR3. CDR3 loop: CAWGRDRGNTGELFF. CDR3 DNA: TGTGCCTGGGGAAGGGACAGGGGGAACACCGGGGAGCTGTTTTTT.

This clonotype came up many times. The chain combines TRBV20-1 with TRBJ1-5, with 8 bases identical to TRBD1. The CDR3 sequence is 15 residues long. The germline CDR1 and CDR2 sequences are DFQATT and SNEGSKA (reference sequence). V was pared by 1 base and J by 3 bases, with 5 bases of the junction left unmatched. CDR3 amino acids: CSARATGVANQPQHF. Here the CDR3 DNA reads TGCAGTGCTAGAGCGACAGGGGTGGCCAATCAGCCCCAGCATTTT.

This clonotype was seen many times. This rearrangement joins TRBV10-3 to TRBJ1-6; the D is unclear. Looked up from germline, CDR1 is ENHRY and CDR2 is SYGVKD. The CDR3 loop spans 14 amino acids. Trimming left V 5 bases short and J 8 bases short, with 13 bases between. The CDR3: CAISFKERDSPLHF. The CDR3 DNA sequence: TGTGCCATCAGTTTTAAGGAGCGGGATTCACCCCTCCACTTT.

This clonotype came up many times. The V call is TRBV5-1, the J call TRBJ2-7, with 8 bases lining up with TRBD1. Per the germline V gene, CDR1 is SGHRS and CDR2 is YFSETQ. Trimming took 1 base from V and 6 from J; bases not matched to a gene: 6. CDR3 length: 14 amino acids. CDR3 protein: CASSLTTGVGEQYF. The DNA of the CDR3 is TGCGCCAGCAGCTTGACGACAGGGGTAGGCGAGCAGTACTTC.

This clonotype was seen repeatedly, ten times or more. V is TRBV7-9 and J is TRBJ1-2; tentatively, D is TRBD1 (5 bases). This CDR3 contains 13 residues. Germline V gene lookup returns CDR1 SEHNR and CDR2 FQNEAQ (reference sequence). V lost 5 bases and J 4 bases, leaving 11 bases between the germline ends. The CDR3 loop is CASSPGEGYGYTF. CDR3 bases: TGTGCCAGCAGCCCGGGGGAAGGCTATGGCTACACCTTC.

This clonotype came up many times. The chain combines TRBV27 with TRBJ2-3; TRBD1 agrees at 8 bases. The CDR3 contains 14 residues. V dropped 4 bases and J dropped 2; count of bases not matched to a gene: 2. CDR1 is MNHEY, CDR2 SMNVEV, per germline (reference sequence). The CDR3 DNA follows: TGTGCCAGCAGTTGGACAGGGTACACAGATACGCAGTATTTT. It specifies CASSWTGYTDTQYF.

There are many counts of this clonotype. CDR3 in DNA: TGTGCCAGCTCTAGGGGGGATTCTAGCACAGATACGCAGTATTTT. It codes for CASSRGDSSTDTQYF. J is TRBJ2-3 and V is TRBV7-2; D is tentatively TRBD1 or TRBD2 (6 bases each). V was pared by 8 bases and J by 0 bases, with 15 bases between. CDR3 length equals 15 residues. Germline CDR1 and CDR2: SGHTA and FQGNSA.

The sample holds a few counts of this clonotype. This rearrangement joins TRBV5-1 to TRBJ2-7, with D unclear. This CDR3 has 15 amino acids. Trimming stripped 2 bases from V and 3 bases from J, with 15 bases between. Germline assignment: CDR1 SGHRS and CDR2 YFSETQ. This CDR3 is CASSLGPGLGYEQYF. In DNA form, the CDR3 reads TGCGCCAGCAGCTTAGGCCCCGGTTTGGGCTACGAGCAGTACTTC.

This clonotype was recorded many times. The chain recombines TRBV7-2 with TRBJ2-5; TRBD2 agrees at 7 bases. The CDR3 totals 15 residues. Looked up from germline, CDR1 is SGHTA and CDR2 is FQGNSA. V was pared by 2 bases and J by 1 base, with 4 bases of the junction left unmatched. The CDR3 sequence is CASSLWGRGQETQYF. In DNA, the CDR3 is TGTGCCAGCAGCTTATGGGGGAGGGGCCAAGAGACCCAGTACTTC. The entire variable domain, with the rest obtained from reference TRBV7-2 and TRBJ2-5, is as follows: GAGVSQSPSNKVTEKGKDVELRCDPISGHTALYWYRQSLGQGLEFLIYFQGNSAPDKSGLPSDRFSAERTGGSVSTLTIQRTQQEDSAVYLCASSLWGRGQETQYFGPGTRLLVL.

This clonotype came up many times. The chain recombines TRBV5-5 with TRBJ2-3; no clear D. The CDR3 contains 13 residues. Germline V gives CDR1 SGHKS, CDR2 YYEKEE (reference sequence). V dropped 0 bases and J dropped 1 base, with 3 bases sitting between them. CDR3 sequence reads: CASSLVGTDTQYF. CDR3 bases: TGTGCCAGCAGCTTGGTCGGCACAGATACGCAGTATTTT.

This chain uses TRBV7-2 with TRBJ2-1; the match to TRBD2 covers 8 bases. Germline CDR1 SGHTA, CDR2 FQGNSA. The CDR3 covers 16 residues. J was trimmed by 8 bases and V by 0 bases; bases with no gene match: 9. In DNA, the CDR3 is TGTGCCAGCAGCTTAGCGCGGGGGGCTAGTAGATATGAGCAGTTCTTC. Amino acid sequence: CASSLARGASRYEQFF.

In its sample, this clonotype ranks as medium-sized (0.01 to 0.1%). The chain uses TRBV29-1 and TRBJ2-1, with D perhaps TRBD2 (5 bases). Deletions cut 3 bases from V and 7 bases from J, with 10 bases between. This CDR3 contains 12 residues. CDR1 SQVTM and CDR2 ANQGSEA come from the germline V gene. CDR3 sequence (DNA): TGCAGCGTTGATGGACTGGAGAATGAGCAGTTCTTC. Protein product: CSVDGLENEQFF.